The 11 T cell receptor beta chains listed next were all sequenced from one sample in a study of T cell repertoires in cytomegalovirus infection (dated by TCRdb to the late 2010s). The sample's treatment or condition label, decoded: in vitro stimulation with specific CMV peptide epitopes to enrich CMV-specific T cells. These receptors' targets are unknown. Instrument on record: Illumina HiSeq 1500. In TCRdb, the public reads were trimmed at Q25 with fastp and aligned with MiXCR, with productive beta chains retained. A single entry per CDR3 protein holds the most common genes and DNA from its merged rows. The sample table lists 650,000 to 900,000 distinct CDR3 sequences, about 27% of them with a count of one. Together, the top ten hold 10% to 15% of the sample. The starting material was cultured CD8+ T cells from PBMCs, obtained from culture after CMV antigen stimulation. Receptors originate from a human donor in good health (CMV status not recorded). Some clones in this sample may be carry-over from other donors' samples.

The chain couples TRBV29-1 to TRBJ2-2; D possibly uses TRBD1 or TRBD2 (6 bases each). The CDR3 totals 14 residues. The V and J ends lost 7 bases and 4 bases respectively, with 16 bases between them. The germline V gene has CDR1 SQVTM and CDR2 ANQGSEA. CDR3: CSAGGQGGTGELFF. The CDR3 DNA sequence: TGCAGCGCAGGAGGGCAAGGGGGCACCGGGGAGCTGTTTTTT.

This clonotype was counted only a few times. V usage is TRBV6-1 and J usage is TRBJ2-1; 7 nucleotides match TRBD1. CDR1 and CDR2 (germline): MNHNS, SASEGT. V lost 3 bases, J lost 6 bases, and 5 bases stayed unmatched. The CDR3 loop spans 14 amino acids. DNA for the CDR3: TGTGCCAGCAGTGACAGGGGGTCGGGCAATGAGCAGTTCTTC. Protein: CASSDRGSGNEQFF.

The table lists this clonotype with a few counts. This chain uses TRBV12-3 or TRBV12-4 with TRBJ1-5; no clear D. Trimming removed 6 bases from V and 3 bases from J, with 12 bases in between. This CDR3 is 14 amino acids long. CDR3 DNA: TGTGCCAGCAGCCTCGGGTCCTACAATCAGCCCCAGCATTTT. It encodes CASSLGSYNQPQHF.

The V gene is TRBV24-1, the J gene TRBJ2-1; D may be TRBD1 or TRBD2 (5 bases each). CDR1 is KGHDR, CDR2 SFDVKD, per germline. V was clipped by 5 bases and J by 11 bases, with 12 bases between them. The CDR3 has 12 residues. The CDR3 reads CATSALGVKQFF. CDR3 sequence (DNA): TGTGCCACCAGTGCCCTGGGGGTTAAGCAGTTCTTC.

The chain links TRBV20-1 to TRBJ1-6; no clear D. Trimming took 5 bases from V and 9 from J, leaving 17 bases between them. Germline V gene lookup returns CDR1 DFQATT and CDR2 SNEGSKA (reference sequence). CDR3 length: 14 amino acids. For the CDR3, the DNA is TGCAGTGCTCCGAGACAAGATCAGACTTCACCCCTCCACTTT. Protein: CSAPRQDQTSPLHF.

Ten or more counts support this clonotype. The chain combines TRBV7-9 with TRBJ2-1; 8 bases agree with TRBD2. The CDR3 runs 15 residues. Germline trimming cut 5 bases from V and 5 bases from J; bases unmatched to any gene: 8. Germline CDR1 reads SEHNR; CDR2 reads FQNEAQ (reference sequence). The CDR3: CASSLRGGGNNEQFF. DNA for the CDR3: TGTGCCAGCAGCCTAAGGGGCGGGGGGAACAATGAGCAGTTCTTC. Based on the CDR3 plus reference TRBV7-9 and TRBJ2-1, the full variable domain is DTGVSQNPRHKITKRGQNVTFRCDPISEHNRLYWYRQTLGQGPEFLTYFQNEAQLEKSRLLSDRFSAERPKGSFSTLEIQRTEQGDSAMYLCASSLRGGGNNEQFFGPGTRLTVL.

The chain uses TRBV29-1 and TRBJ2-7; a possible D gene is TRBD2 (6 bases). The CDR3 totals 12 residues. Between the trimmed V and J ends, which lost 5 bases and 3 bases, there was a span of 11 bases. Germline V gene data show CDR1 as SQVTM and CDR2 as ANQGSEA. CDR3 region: CSVHVRGYEQYF. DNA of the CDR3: TGCAGCGTTCATGTGCGGGGCTACGAGCAGTACTTC.

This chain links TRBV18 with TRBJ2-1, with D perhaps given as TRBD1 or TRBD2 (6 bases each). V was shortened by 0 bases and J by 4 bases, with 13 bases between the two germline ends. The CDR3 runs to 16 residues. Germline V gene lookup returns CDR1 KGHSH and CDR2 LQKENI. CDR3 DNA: TGTGCCAGCTCACCACCTCGGGGGCAAGGGTACAATGAGCAGTTCTTC. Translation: CASSPPRGQGYNEQFF.

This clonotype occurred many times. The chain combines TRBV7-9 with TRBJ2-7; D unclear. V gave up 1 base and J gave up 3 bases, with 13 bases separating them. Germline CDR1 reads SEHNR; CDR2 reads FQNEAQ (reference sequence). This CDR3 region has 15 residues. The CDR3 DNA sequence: TGTGCCAGCAGCTTAGGGATGGGGTTGGTCTACGAGCAGTACTTC. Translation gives CASSLGMGLVYEQYF.

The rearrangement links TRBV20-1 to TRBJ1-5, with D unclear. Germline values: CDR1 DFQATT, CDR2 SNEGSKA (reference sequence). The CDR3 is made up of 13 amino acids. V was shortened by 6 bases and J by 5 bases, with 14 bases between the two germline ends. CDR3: CSASIGRHQPQHF. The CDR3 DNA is TGCAGTGCCTCAATAGGGCGCCATCAGCCCCAGCATTTT.

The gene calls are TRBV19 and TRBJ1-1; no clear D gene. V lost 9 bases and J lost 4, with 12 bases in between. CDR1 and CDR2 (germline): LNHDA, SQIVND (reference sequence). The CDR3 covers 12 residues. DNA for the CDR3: TGTGCCAGCAAAAGGGTAGGCACTGAAGCTTTCTTT. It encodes CASKRVGTEAFF. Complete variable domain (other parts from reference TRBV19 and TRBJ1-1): DGGITQSPKYLFRKEGQNVTLSCEQNLNHDAMYWYRQDPGQGLRLIYYSQIVNDFQKGDIAEGYSVSREKKESFPLTVTSAQKNPTAFYLCASKRVGTEAFFGQGTRLTVV.